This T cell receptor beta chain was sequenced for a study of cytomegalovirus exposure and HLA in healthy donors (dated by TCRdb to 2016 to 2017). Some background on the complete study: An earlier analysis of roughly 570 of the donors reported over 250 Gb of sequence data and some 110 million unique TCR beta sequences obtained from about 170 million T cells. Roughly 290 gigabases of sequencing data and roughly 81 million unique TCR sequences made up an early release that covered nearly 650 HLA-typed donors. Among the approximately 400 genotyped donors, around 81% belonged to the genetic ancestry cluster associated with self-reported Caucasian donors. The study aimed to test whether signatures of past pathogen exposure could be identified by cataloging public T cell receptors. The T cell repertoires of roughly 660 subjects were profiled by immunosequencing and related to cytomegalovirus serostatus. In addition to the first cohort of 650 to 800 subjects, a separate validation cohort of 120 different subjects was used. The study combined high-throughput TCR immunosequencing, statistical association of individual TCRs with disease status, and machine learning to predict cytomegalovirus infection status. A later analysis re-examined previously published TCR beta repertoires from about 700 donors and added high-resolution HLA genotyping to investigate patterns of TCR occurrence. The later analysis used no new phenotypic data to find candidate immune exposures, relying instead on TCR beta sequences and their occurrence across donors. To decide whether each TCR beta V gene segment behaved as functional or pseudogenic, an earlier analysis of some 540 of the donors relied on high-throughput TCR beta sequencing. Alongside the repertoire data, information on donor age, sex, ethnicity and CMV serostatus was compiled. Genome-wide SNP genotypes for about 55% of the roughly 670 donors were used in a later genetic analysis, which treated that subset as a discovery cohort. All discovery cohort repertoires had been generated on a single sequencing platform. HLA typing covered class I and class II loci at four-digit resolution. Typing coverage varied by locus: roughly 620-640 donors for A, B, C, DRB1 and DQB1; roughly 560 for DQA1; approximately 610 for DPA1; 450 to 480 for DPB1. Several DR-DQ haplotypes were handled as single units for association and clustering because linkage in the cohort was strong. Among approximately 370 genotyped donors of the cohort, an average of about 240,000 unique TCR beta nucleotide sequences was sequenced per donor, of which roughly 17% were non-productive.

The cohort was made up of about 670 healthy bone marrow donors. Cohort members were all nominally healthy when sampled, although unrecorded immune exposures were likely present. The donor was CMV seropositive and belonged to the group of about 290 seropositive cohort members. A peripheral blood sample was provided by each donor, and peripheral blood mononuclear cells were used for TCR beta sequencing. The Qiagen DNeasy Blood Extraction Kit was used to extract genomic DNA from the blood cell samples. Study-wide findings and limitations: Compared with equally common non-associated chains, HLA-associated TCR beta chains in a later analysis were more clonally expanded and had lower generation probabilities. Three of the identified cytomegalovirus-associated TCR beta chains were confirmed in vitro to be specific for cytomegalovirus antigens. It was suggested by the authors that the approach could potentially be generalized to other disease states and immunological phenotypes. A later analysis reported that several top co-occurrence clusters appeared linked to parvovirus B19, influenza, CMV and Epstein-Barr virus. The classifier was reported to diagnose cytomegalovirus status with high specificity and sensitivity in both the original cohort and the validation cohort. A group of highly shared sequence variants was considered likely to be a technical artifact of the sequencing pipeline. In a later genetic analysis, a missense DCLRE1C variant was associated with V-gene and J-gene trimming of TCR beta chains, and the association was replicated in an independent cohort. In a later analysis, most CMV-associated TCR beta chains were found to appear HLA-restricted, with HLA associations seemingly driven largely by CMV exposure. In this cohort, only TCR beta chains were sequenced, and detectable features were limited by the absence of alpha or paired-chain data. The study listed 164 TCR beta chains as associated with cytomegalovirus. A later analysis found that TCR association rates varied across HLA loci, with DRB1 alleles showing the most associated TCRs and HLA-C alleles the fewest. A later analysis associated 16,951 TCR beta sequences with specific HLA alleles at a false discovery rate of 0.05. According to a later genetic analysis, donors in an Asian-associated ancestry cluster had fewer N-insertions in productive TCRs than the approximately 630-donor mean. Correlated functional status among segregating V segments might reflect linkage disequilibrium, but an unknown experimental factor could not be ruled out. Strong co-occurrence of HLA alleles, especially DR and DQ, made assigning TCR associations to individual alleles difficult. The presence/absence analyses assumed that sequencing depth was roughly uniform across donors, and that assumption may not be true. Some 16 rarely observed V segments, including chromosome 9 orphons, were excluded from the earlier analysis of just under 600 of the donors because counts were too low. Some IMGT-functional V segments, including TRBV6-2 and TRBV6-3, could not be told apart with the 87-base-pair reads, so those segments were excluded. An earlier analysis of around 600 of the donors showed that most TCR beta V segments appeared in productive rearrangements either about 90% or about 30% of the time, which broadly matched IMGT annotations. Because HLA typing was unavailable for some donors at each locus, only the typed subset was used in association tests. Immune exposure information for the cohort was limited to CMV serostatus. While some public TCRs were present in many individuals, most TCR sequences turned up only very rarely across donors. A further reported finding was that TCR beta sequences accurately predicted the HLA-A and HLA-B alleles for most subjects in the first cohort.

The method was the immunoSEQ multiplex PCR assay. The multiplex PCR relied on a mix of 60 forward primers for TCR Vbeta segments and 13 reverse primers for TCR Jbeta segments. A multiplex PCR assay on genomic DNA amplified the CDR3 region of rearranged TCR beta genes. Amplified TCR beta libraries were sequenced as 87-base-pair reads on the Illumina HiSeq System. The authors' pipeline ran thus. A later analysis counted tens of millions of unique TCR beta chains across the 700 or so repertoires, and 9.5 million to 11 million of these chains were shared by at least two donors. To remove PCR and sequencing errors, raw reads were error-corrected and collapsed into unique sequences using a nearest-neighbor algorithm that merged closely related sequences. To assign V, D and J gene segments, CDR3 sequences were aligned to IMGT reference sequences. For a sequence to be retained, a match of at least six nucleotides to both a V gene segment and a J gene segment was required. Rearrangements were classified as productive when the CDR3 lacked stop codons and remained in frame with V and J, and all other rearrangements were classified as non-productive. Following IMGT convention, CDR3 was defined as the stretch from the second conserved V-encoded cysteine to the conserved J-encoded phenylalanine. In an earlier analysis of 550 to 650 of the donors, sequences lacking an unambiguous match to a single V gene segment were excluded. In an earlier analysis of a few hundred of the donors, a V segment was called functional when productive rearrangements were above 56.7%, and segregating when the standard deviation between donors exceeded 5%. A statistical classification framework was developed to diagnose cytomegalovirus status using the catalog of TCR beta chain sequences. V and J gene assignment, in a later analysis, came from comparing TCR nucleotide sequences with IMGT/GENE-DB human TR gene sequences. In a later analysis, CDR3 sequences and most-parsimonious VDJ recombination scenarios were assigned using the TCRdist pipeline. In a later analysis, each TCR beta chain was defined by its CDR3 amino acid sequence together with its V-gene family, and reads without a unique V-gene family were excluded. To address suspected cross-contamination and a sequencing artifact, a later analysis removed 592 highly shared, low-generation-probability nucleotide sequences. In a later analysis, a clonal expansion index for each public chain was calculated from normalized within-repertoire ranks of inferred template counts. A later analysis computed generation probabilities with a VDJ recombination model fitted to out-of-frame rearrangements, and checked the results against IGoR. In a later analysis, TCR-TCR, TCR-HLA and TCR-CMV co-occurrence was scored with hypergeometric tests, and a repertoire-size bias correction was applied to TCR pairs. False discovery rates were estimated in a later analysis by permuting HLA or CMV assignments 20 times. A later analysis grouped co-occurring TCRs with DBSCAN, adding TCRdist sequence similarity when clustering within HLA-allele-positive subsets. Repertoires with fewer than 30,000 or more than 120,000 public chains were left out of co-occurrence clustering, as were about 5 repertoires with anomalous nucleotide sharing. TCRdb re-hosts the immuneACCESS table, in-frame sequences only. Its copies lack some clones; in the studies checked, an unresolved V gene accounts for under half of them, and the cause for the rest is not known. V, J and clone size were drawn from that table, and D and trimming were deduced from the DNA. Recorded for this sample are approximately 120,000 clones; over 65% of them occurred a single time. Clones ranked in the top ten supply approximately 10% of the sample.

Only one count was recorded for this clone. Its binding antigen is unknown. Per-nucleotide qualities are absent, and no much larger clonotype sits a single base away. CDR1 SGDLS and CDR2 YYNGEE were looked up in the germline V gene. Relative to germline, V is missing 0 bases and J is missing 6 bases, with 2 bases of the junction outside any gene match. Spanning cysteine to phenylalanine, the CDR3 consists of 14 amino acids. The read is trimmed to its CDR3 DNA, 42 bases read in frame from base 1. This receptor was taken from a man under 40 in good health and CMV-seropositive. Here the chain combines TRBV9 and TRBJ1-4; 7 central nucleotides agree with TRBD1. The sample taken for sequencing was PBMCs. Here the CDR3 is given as CASSVGQGDEKLFF. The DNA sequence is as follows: TGTGCCAGCAGCGTAGGACAGGGCGATGAAAAACTGTTTTTT.